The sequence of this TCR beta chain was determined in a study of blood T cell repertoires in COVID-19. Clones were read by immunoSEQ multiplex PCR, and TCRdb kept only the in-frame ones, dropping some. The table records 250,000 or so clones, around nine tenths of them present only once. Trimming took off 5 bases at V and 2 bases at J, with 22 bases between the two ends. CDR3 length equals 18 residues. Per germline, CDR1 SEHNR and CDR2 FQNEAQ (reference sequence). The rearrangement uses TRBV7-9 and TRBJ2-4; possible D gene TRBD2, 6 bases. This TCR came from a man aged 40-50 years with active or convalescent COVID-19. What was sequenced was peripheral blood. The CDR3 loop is CASSRAAGSAYPKNIQYF. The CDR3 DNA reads TGTGCCAGCAGCCGGGCGGCGGGGAGCGCTTATCCCAAAAACATTCAGTACTTC. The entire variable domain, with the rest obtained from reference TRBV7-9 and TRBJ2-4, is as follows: DTGVSQNPRHKITKRGQNVTFRCDPISEHNRLYWYRQTLGQGPEFLTYFQNEAQLEKSRLLSDRFSAERPKGSFSTLEIQRTEQGDSAMYLCASSRAAGSAYPKNIQYFGAGTRLSVL.